This paragraph covers one T cell receptor beta chain sequence. Antigen: not known. The source of the sample is a study of T-cell reconstitution after alpha-beta-depleted transplantation in children. General observations from the study: T-cell numbers and diversity, one year after transplant, stemmed largely from T cells that were newly produced. There were reportedly several hundred expanded graft clones from which alpha-beta T cells came about two months after transplant. Some patients owed their high day-60 TCRbeta diversity to surviving recipient T cells and thymic progenitors.

Unique molecular identifiers were built into the TCRbeta library. TCRdb redid the calling of the PCR reads with MiXCR, one entry per CDR3 protein. This table has fewer than 750,000 distinct CDR3 sequences, around 27% appearing once. Germline V CDR1 and CDR2: WSHSY, SAAADI. V gave up 7 bases and J gave up 4 bases; unmatched junction bases: 10. The CDR3 covers 15 residues. The V call is TRBV10-2, the J call TRBJ2-1; TRBD1 aligns across 7 bases. The sample in question was PBMCs, obtained before TCRalphabeta/CD19-depleted stem cell transplant. The sequence came from a boy in the first two years of life with Wiskott-Aldrich syndrome, due to receive a stem cell transplant. CDR3 sequence reads: CASIPGQNIYNEQFF. The DNA for the CDR3 is TGCGCCAGCATTCCGGGACAGAACATATACAATGAGCAGTTCTTC.